The clone carrying this T cell receptor (beta chain) occurred many times. TCRdb processed the 5' RACE reads anew with MiXCR; each CDR3 protein has one entry. The data show over 50,000 distinct CDR3 sequences, under 7.5% seen once. This sample is drawn from a study of spatial heterogeneity in lung cancer. As for time point: sample taken at primary tumor resection. V was cut by 9 bases and J by 4 bases, with 31 bases left in between. Germline V gene lookup returns CDR1 SGHAT and CDR2 FQNNGV. The CDR3 has 18 residues. The chain employs TRBV11-2 and TRBJ2-7, with D tentatively TRBD1 (9 bases). This clonotype was sampled from a female donor with early-stage non-small cell lung cancer. Material: PBMCs, obtained at surgery. The CDR3 loop is CASNRGWGTGSSGYEQYF. CDR3 in DNA: TGTGCCAGTAACCGTGGGTGGGGGACAGGGTCTAGCGGGTACGAGCAGTACTTC.